This T cell receptor beta chain originates from a study of identifying expanded T cells in peripheral blood. No infections or other immune events were documented during collection. Clones were sequenced by immunoSEQ multiplex PCR, and TCRdb holds only the in-frame ones, with some missing. The sample lists roughly 63,000 clones; about 80% were seen once. This clone occurred a few times. Its specificity is unknown. General observations from the study: Clone count variance between two-week samples rose with total template count. Technical replicates showed about 1.1 changed clones; two weeks about 16.4; four weeks 19.

The CDR3 contains 16 residues. Trimming left V 1 base short and J 4 bases short, with 16 bases between. The V gene's germline CDR1 is SNHLY and CDR2 FYNNEI. The sample taken for sequencing was blood. This rearrangement joins TRBV2 to TRBJ2-5, with a tentative D call TRBD2 (6 bases). The TCR comes from a person aged 18 to 75 in good health. The CDR3: CASSEVGAGGAETQYF. CDR3 bases: TGTGCCAGCAGTGAAGTCGGAGCCGGAGGGGCAGAGACCCAGTACTTC.